This T cell receptor (beta chain) derives from a study of blood T cell repertoires in COVID-19 (dated by TCRdb to the early 2020s). General notes on the study: Collaborator samples came from the United States, Italy and Spain and covered acute and convalescent phases of COVID-19. The material from the prospective study consisted of cDNA or gDNA derived from T cells, B-cell-depleted T cells, or PBMCs. The dataset comprised deeply sampled blood TCRbeta repertoires from subjects exposed to, actively infected with, or recovered from COVID-19. The repertoires were released in a freely available public database meant as a resource for research on the immune response to SARS-CoV-2. Samples were obtained from the ongoing ImmuneRACE study (first 160 participants) and from over a thousand subjects provided by 6 global collaborators. The sample metadata nearly always contained a de-identified subject ID, COVID-19 status, age in years and sex. Where available, HLA class I and class II types were taken from metadata supplied by the sample provider and were not determined by assay-based typing.

TCRbeta CDR3 regions were amplified from genomic DNA by means of the immunoSEQ Assay, a bias-controlled multiplex PCR. On the authors' methods: Nucleated cell counts per sample were estimated from amplification of reference gene primers within the assay. Sequence reads were collapsed and filtered to measure the absolute abundance of every unique TCRbeta CDR3 rearrangement. Productive Simpson clonality was computed per sample as the square root of Simpson's diversity index over productive rearrangements. Drawn from immuneACCESS, this table holds only the in-frame rearrangements with V and J called that TCRdb kept. Clones are partly lost; checked studies trace under half to an unresolved V gene and leave the rest unexplained. Clone size and the V and J calls come from that table; the DNA yielded D and trimming. The sample has hundreds of thousands of clones on record, 87% of them singletons. The ten largest make up about 1.4% of the sample.

A second Seattle source provided samples from volunteer blood donors who had recovered from COVID-19. The collaborating institutions used their own protocols to collect whole blood in K2EDTA tubes. For TCRbeta analysis, collaborators shipped samples in one of three forms: frozen whole blood, isolated PBMCs, or DNA extracted from either of those sample types. As regards this clone: Its antigen remains unidentified. Base qualities are not at hand, and no much larger clone is one base apart.

Via the germline V gene (reference sequence), CDR1 is SGHKS and CDR2 YYEKEE. The CDR3 starts with the cysteine, ends with the phenylalanine, and has 13 residues. The only DNA kept is the CDR3, 39 bases in frame from the first base. The junction carries 7 bases between V and J, which are trimmed by 0 bases and 6 bases respectively. Here is what the overall study found, with its caveats: The amount of clinical and demographic metadata varied by source and participant and was provided uncurated.

The sequence came from a woman in her forties who had recovered from COVID-19. Sequencing was performed on peripheral blood. The receptor chain draws on TRBV5-5 and TRBJ1-5, and possibly TRBD1, on 5 matching bases. The CDR3 corresponds to CASSLAQGQPQHF. The DNA reads TGTGCCAGCAGCTTGGCGCAGGGTCAGCCCCAGCATTTT.